Many counts were recorded for the clone carrying this T cell receptor beta chain. These data originate in a study of control samples from healthy donors and cancer patients. TCRdb's copy holds only in-frame clones and misses some; the assay was immunoSEQ multiplex PCR. This table holds about 120,000 clones, 80% to 90% found once. Trimming cost V 4 bases and J 2 bases; bases outside gene matches: 8. Germline V gives CDR1 SGHKS, CDR2 YYEKEE (reference sequence). This CDR3 is 16 amino acids long. Sequencing was performed on PBMCs. The origin of this receptor is a woman between 50 and 59 years old with colorectal cancer. The chain employs TRBV5-5 and TRBJ1-5, with 8 nucleotides matching TRBD1. The CDR3 protein is CASSPSDRVRNQPQHF. CDR3 DNA sequence: TGTGCCAGCAGCCCGTCGGACAGGGTGCGCAATCAGCCCCAGCATTTT.